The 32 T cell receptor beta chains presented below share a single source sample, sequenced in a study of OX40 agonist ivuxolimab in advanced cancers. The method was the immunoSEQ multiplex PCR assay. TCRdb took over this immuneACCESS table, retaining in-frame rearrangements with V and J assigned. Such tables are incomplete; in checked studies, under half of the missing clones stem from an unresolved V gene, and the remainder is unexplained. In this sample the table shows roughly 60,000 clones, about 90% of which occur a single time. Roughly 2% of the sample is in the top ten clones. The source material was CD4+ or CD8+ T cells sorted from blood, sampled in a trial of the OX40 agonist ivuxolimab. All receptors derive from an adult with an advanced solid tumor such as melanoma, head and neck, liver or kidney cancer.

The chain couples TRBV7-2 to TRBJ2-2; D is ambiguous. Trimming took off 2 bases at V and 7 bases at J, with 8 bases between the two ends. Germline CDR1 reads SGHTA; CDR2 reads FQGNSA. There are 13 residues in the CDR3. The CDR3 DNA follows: TGTGCCAGCAGCTTACGTCGGAGCGGGGAGCTGTTTTTT. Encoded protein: CASSLRRSGELFF.

CDR3 sequence: CASSYRGVNTEAFF. Written as DNA, the CDR3 is TGTGCCAGCAGTTACCGTGGAGTGAACACTGAAGCTTTCTTT. The J gene is TRBJ1-1, the V gene TRBV6-5, with no clear D. Germline values: CDR1 MNHEY, CDR2 SVGAGI. V was clipped by 2 bases and J by 0 bases, with 7 bases between them. There are 14 residues in the CDR3.

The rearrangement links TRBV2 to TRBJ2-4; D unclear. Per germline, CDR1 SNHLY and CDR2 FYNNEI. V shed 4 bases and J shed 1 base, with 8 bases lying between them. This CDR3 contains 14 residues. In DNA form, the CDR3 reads TGTGCCAGCAGTGGTAGCTTTGCCAAAAACATTCAGTACTTC. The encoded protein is CASSGSFAKNIQYF.

CDR3 in DNA: TGTGCCTGGAGTTTTCCAGGGGGCATTGGAGATACGCAGTATTTT. Encoded protein: CAWSFPGGIGDTQYF. The V and J genes are TRBV30 and TRBJ2-3; 8 bases align to TRBD1. The CDR3 extends over 15 amino acids. Looked up from germline, CDR1 is GTSNPN and CDR2 is SVGIG (reference sequence). J was trimmed by 5 bases and V by 2 bases; bases with no gene match: 9.

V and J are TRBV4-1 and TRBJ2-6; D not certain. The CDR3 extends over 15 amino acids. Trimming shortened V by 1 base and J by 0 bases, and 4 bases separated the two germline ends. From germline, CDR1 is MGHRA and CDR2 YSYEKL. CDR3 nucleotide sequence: TGCGCCAGCAGCCAAGCCGACTCTGGGGCCAACGTCCTGACTTTC. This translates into CASSQADSGANVLTF.

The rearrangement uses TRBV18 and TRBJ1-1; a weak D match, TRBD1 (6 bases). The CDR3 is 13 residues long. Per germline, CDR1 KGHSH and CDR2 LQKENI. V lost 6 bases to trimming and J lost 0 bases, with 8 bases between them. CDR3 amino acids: CASSTGLNTEAFF. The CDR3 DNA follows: TGTGCCAGCTCTACAGGGCTGAACACTGAAGCTTTCTTT.

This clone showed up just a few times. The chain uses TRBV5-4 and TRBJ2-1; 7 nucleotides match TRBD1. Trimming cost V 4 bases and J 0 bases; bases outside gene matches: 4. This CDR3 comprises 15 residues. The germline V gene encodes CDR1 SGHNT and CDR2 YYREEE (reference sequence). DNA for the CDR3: TGTGCCAGCAGCGTCGGGACAGACTCCTACAATGAGCAGTTCTTC. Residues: CASSVGTDSYNEQFF.

Written as DNA, the CDR3 is TGTGCCAGCAGCCAAGGGCGGTATAATTCACCCCTCCACTTT. Translated, it gives CASSQGRYNSPLHF. The J gene is TRBJ1-6, the V gene TRBV6-5; no clear D gene. V was shortened by 6 bases and J by 4 bases, with 10 bases between the two germline ends. CDR3 length: 14 residues. CDR1 and CDR2 (germline): MNHEY, SVGAGI.

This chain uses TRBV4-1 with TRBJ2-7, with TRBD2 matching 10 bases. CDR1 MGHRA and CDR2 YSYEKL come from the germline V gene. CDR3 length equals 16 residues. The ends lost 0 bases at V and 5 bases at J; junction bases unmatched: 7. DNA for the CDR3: TGCGCCAGCAGCCAAGACAGAGCGGGGGGGCCGGACGAGCAGTACTTC. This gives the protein CASSQDRAGGPDEQYF.

CDR3 nucleotides: TGTGCCAGCTCACCGGCCGCAGGGGGCGGATCAGATACGCAGTATTTT. Amino acids: CASSPAAGGGSDTQYF. The rearrangement uses TRBV18 and TRBJ2-3, with 8 bases that match TRBD1. There are 16 residues in the CDR3. Germline CDR1 KGHSH, CDR2 LQKENI. V dropped 3 bases and J dropped 4; count of bases not matched to a gene: 9.

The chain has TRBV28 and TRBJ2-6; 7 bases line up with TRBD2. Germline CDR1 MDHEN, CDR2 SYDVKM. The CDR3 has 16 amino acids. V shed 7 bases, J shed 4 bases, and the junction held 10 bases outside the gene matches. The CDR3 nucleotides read TGTGCCAGCATATCCCTGGGAGGGGTCGGGGCCAACGTCCTGACTTTC. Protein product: CASISLGGVGANVLTF.

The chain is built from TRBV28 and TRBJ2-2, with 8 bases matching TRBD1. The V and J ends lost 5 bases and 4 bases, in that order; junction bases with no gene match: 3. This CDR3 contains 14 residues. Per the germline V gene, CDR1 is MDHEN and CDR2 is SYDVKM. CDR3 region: CASSHRGVTGELFF. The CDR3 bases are TGTGCCAGCAGTCACAGGGGGGTCACCGGGGAGCTGTTTTTT.

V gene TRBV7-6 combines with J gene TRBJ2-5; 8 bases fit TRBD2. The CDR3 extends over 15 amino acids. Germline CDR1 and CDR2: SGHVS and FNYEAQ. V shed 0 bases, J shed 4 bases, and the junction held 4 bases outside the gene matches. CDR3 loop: CASSLANRGGETQYF. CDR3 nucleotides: TGTGCCAGCAGCTTAGCGAACCGGGGGGGAGAGACCCAGTACTTC.

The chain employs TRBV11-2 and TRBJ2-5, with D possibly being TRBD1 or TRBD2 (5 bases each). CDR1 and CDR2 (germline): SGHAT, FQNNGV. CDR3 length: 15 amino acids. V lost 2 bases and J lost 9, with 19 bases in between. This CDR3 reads CASSLNEGQSGAQYF. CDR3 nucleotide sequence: TGTGCCAGCAGCTTAAATGAGGGGCAGTCTGGGGCCCAGTACTTC.

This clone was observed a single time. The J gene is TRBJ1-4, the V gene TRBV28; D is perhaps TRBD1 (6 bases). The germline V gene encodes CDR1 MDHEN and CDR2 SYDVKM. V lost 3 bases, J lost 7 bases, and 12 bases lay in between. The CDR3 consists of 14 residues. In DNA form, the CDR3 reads TGTGCCAGCAGTTTCGACAGGAGGGTTGAAAAACTGTTTTTT. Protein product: CASSFDRRVEKLFF.

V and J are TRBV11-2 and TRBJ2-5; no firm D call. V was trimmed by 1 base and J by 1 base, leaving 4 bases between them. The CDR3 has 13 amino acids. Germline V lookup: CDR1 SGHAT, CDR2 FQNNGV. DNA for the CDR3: TGTGCCAGCAGCTTAGCACTCCAAGAGACCCAGTACTTC. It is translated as CASSLALQETQYF. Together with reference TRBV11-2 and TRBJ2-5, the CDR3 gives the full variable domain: EAGVAQSPRYKIIEKRQSVAFWCNPISGHATLYWYQQILGQGPKLLIQFQNNGVVDDSQLPKDRFSAERLKGVDSTLKIQPAKLEDSAVYLCASSLALQETQYFGPGTRLLVL.

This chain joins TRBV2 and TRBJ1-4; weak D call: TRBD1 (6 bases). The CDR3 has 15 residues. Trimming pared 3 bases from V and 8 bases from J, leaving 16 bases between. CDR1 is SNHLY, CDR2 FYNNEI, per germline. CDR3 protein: CASSDVGGAQEKLFF. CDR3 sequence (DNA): TGTGCCAGCAGTGACGTTGGGGGGGCGCAAGAAAAACTGTTTTTT.

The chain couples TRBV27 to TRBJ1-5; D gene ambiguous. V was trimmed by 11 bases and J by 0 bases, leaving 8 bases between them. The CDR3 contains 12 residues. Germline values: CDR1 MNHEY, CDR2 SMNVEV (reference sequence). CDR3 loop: CAFRNSNQPQHF. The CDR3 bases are TGTGCCTTCAGGAATAGCAATCAGCCCCAGCATTTT.

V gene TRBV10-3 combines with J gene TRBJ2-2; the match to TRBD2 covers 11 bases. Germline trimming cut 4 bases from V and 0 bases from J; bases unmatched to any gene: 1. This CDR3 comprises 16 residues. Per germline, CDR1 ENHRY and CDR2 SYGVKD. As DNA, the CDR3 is TGTGCCATCAGTGCTAGCGGGAGGCCGAACACCGGGGAGCTGTTTTTT. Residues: CAISASGRPNTGELFF.

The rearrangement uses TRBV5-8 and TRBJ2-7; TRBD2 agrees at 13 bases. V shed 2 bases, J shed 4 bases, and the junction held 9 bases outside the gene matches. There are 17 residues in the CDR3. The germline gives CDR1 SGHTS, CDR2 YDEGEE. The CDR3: CASSFATGTSGKYEQYF. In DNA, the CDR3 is TGTGCCAGCAGCTTCGCCACAGGGACTAGCGGGAAGTACGAGCAGTACTTC.

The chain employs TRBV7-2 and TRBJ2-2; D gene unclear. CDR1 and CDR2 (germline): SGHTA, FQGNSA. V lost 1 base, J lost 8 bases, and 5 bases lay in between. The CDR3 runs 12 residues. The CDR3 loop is CASSLGEGELFF. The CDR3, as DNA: TGTGCCAGCAGCTTAGGGGAAGGGGAGCTGTTTTTT. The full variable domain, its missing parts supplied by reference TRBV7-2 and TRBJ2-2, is GAGVSQSPSNKVTEKGKDVELRCDPISGHTALYWYRQSLGQGLEFLIYFQGNSAPDKSGLPSDRFSAERTGGSVSTLTIQRTQQEDSAVYLCASSLGEGELFFGEGSRLTVL.

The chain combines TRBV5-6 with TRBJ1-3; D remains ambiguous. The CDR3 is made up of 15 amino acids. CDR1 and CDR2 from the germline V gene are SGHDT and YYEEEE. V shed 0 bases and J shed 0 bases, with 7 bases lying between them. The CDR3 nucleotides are TGTGCCAGCAGCTTGGTAGCCTTCTCTGGAAACACCATATATTTT. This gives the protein CASSLVAFSGNTIYF.

Written as DNA, the CDR3 is TGTGCCACCAGCAGCCCGGGACAGGGGTTAGATACGCAGTATTTT. This encodes CATSSPGQGLDTQYF. V usage is TRBV15 and J usage is TRBJ2-3, with TRBD1 identical over 10 bases. The germline V gene has CDR1 LNHNV and CDR2 YYDKDF (reference sequence). This CDR3 is built from 15 residues. Trimming removed 3 bases from V and 5 bases from J; junction bases left unmatched: 5.

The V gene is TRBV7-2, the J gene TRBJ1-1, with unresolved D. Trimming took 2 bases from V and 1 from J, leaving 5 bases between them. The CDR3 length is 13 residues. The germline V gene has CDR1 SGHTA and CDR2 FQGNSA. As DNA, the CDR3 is TGTGCCAGCAGCTTAAGCCAGAACACTGAAGCTTTCTTT. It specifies CASSLSQNTEAFF.

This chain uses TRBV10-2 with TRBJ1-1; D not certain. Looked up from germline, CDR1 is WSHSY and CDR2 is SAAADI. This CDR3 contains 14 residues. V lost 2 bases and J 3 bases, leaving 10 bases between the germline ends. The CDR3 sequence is CASSEPGADTEAFF. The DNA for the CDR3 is TGCGCCAGCAGTGAGCCGGGAGCAGACACTGAAGCTTTCTTT.

The CDR3 bases are TGTGCCAGCAGCGTAGCTTTGGGAACCTACAATGAGCAGTTCTTC. Protein sequence: CASSVALGTYNEQFF. The V and J genes are TRBV9 and TRBJ2-1; D call uncertain. With 0 bases removed from V and 2 bases from J, the gap between germline ends came to 9 bases. There are 15 residues in the CDR3. Germline loops: CDR1 SGDLS, CDR2 YYNGEE.

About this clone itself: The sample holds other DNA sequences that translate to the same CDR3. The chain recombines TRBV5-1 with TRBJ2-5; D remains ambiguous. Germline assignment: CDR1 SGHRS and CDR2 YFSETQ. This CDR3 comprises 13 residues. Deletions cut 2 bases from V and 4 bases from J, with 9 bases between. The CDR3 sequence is CASSFSSGETQYF. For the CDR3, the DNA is TGCGCCAGCAGCTTTTCTAGTGGAGAGACCCAGTACTTC.

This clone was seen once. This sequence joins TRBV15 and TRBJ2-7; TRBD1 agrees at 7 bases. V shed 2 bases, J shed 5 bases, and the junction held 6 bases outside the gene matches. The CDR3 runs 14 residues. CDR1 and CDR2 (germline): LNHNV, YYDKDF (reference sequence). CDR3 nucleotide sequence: TGTGCCACCAGCAGATCCCTGACAGGGAACGAGCAGTACTTC. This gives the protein CATSRSLTGNEQYF.

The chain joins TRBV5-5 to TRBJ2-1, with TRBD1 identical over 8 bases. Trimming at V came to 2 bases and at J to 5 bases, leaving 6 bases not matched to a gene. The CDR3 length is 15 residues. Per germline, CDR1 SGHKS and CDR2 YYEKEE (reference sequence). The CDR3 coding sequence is TGTGCCAGCAGCTTTGGACAGGGAGTTGACAATGAGCAGTTCTTC. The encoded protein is CASSFGQGVDNEQFF.

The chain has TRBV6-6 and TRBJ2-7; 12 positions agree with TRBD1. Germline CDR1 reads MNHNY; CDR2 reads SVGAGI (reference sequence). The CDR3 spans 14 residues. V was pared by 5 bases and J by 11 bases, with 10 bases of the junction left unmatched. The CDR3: CASSNPGQGAPKYF. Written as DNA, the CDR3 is TGTGCCAGCAGTAACCCGGGACAGGGGGCCCCTAAGTACTTC.

The CDR3 nucleotides read TGTGCCAGCAGCGGAACTAGCTCTGAGACCCAGTACTTC. Its protein is CASSGTSSETQYF. The rearrangement links TRBV5-5 to TRBJ2-5; perhaps TRBD2 as D (6 bases). Germline values: CDR1 SGHKS, CDR2 YYEKEE (reference sequence). The CDR3 runs 13 residues. V was shortened by 4 bases and J by 5 bases, with 12 bases between the two germline ends.

CDR3 protein: CASSVDRLGELFF. For the CDR3, the DNA is TGTGCCAGCTCAGTTGACAGGCTTGGGGAGCTGTTTTTT. The J gene is TRBJ2-2, the V gene TRBV18; D might be TRBD1 (6 bases). The CDR3 covers 13 residues. Germline lookup yields CDR1 KGHSH and CDR2 LQKENI. The germline V and J ends were trimmed by 5 bases and 8 bases, with 12 bases remaining between them.